Below, 7 T cell receptor beta chains from the same sample are listed, as sequenced in a study of blood T cells in healthy people across ages. With a J-beta primer mix and a sample-barcoded 5' primer, a second PCR ran about 7 to 12 cycles. Each CDR3 protein is one row after TCRdb ran MiXCR on the 5' RACE reads. Here the sample spans about 930,000 distinct CDR3 sequences, about 29% being singletons. The same sample was also used in a study of T cells of mothers and their children.

What was sequenced was blood. Every receptor here comes from a woman aged 40 to 50 in good health.

This chain connects TRBV29-1 to TRBJ2-1; 7 nucleotides agree with TRBD2. Per the germline V gene, CDR1 is SQVTM and CDR2 is ANQGSEA. The length of the CDR3 is 15 residues. J lost 6 bases, V lost 0 bases, and 8 bases had no gene match. The DNA for the CDR3 is TGCAGCGTTGAAGATTTTGGGACTACGGGCAATGAGCAGTTCTTC. This translates into CSVEDFGTTGNEQFF.

The chain is built from TRBV7-9 and TRBJ2-1; 10 bases align to TRBD2. Germline trimming cut 0 bases from V and 7 bases from J; bases unmatched to any gene: 9. CDR1 is SEHNR and CDR2 is FQNEAQ in the germline V gene (reference sequence). This CDR3 has 17 amino acids. CDR3 DNA sequence: TGTGCCAGCAGCTTAGCCTGGGGGGCTAGCGGGGGTAATGAGCAGTTCTTC. Its protein is CASSLAWGASGGNEQFF.

Concerning this clonotype itself: This likely comes from a read error, as the CDR3 has no conserved phenylalanine or tryptophan at its end. This chain connects TRBV5-1 to TRBJ1-1; D call uncertain. This CDR3 has 14 residues. Trimming left V 0 bases short and J 1 base short, with 7 bases between. Germline V lookup: CDR1 SGHRS, CDR2 YFSETQ. The CDR3, as DNA: TGCGCCAGCAGCTTGGGGCCCGGGAACACTGAAGCTTTCTGT. Encoded protein: CASSLGPGNTEAFC.

A few counts support this clonotype. The V call is TRBV3-1, the J call TRBJ2-4; D possibly corresponds to TRBD1 (6 bases). CDR1 and CDR2 from the germline V gene are LGHDT and YNNKEL (reference sequence). The CDR3 loop spans 16 amino acids. With 4 bases removed from V and 0 bases from J, the gap between germline ends came to 13 bases. The CDR3 loop reads CASSPGGTIAKNIQYF. CDR3 nucleotides: TGTGCCAGCAGCCCCGGTGGGACAATAGCCAAAAACATTCAGTACTTC.

This clonotype turned up a few times. The chain employs TRBV29-1 and TRBJ2-1; D might be TRBD2 (7 bases). Germline assignment: CDR1 SQVTM and CDR2 ANQGSEA. The CDR3 spans 13 residues. V was trimmed by 7 bases and J by 2 bases, leaving 12 bases between them. CDR3 loop: CSGGGETYNEQFF. The CDR3 DNA follows: TGCAGCGGAGGGGGGGAGACCTACAATGAGCAGTTCTTC.

The V call is TRBV15, the J call TRBJ1-2; D is unclear. The CDR3 is 13 residues long. Looked up from germline, CDR1 is LNHNV and CDR2 is YYDKDF (reference sequence). V was clipped by 6 bases and J by 2 bases, with 10 bases between them. DNA for the CDR3: TGTGCCACCAGTGGACTGAAGAACTATGGCTACACCTTC. Translating gives CATSGLKNYGYTF. The full variable domain, its missing parts supplied by reference TRBV15 and TRBJ1-2, is DAMVIQNPRYQVTQFGKPVTLSCSQTLNHNVMYWYQQKSSQAPKLLFHYYDKDFNNEADTPDNFQSRRPNTSFCFLDIRSPGLGDTAMYLCATSGLKNYGYTFGSGTRLTVV.

This clonotype was picked up many times. The rearrangement joins TRBV28 to TRBJ2-3; D is unclear. This CDR3 has 14 amino acids. CDR1 MDHEN and CDR2 SYDVKM come from the germline V gene. V was shortened by 6 bases and J by 6 bases, with 16 bases between the two germline ends. This chain's CDR3 is CASSRLILVDTQYF. The CDR3 region has the DNA TGTGCCAGCAGCCGGCTAATACTGGTGGATACGCAGTATTTT.